This is a list of T cell receptor beta chains from one sample in a study of T cells in Graves' hyperthyroidism and ophthalmopathy. MiXCR was run by TCRdb on the multiplex PCR reads, yielding one entry per CDR3 protein. The table records roughly 840,000 distinct CDR3 sequences, approximately 40% of them present only once. The sequencing input was blood. The receptor source for this set is a man aged 18 to 29 with Graves' hyperthyroidism. The CDR3 runs from the conserved cysteine through the conserved F or W. D genes are given only for firm matches. Size values are once, few and many counts, or a class for expanded clones, and some rows have none.

d_gene | j_gene | v_gene | abundance | CDR3aa | CDR3nt
NA | TRBJ1-6 | TRBV25-1 | many | CASSDGETNSPLHF | TGTGCCAGCAGTGACGGGGAAACGAATTCACCCCTCCACTTT
NA | TRBJ2-7 | TRBV7-9 | few | CASSFFGVPEQYF | TGTGCCAGCAGCTTCTTCGGAGTTCCCGAGCAGTACTTC
NA | TRBJ2-7 | TRBV7-2 | NA | CASSLARAIRGEQYF | TGTGCCAGCAGCTTAGCGCGAGCCATTAGGGGCGAGCAGTACTTC
NA | TRBJ1-4 | TRBV7-8 | few | CASSPREGGGATNEKLFF | TGTGCCAGCAGCCCGCGCGAAGGGGGGGGCGCAACTAATGAAAAACTGTTTTTT
NA | TRBJ1-2 | TRBV10-3 | NA | CAISDRHTGGYTF | TGTGCCATCAGTGACAGGCACACCGGGGGCTACACCTTC
TRBD1 | TRBJ1-1 | TRBV20-1 | NA | CSAQGGVNTEAFF | TGCAGTGCTCAGGGGGGAGTGAACACTGAAGCTTTCTTT
NA | TRBJ2-2 | TRBV2 | many | CASSERRTGELFF | TGTGCCAGCAGTGAACGGCGGACCGGGGAGCTGTTTTTT
NA | TRBJ2-2 | TRBV9 | NA | CASSPPGMVGTGELFF | TGTGCCAGCAGCCCCCCGGGGATGGTAGGCACCGGGGAGCTGTTTTTT
NA | TRBJ1-2 | TRBV6-5 | NA | CASSPEAWGYTF | TGTGCCAGCAGCCCGGAGGCCTGGGGCTACACCTTC
NA | TRBJ1-1 | TRBV9 | NA | CASSVRDGITEAFF | TGTGCCAGCAGCGTAAGGGATGGGATTACTGAAGCTTTCTTT
NA | TRBJ2-2 | TRBV20-1 | NA | CSARGGWGTGGLFF | TGCAGTGCTAGAGGGGGGTGGGGCACCGGGGGGCTGTTTTTT
NA | TRBJ1-1 | TRBV29-1 | many | CSVEEGSNTEAFF | TGCAGCGTTGAGGAGGGATCCAACACTGAAGCTTTCTTT
TRBD1 | TRBJ1-1 | TRBV7-6 | NA | CASSFSGTGNTEAFF | TGTGCCAGCAGCTTCTCCGGGACAGGGAACACTGAAGCTTTCTTT
NA | TRBJ2-3 | TRBV5-1 | NA | CASSLEAGRTDTQYF | TGCGCCAGCAGCTTGGAGGCAGGACGCACAGATACGCAGTATTTT
NA | TRBJ1-2 | TRBV9 | many | CASSVGDSGYGYTF | TGTGCCAGCAGCGTAGGAGACAGCGGCTATGGCTACACCTTC
TRBD1 | TRBJ2-7 | TRBV12-3/TRBV12-4 | NA | CASSPGEGAFDEQYF | TGTGCCAGCAGTCCCGGCGAGGGGGCGTTCGACGAGCAGTACTTC
NA | TRBJ2-2 | TRBV5-1 | NA | CASESLANTGELFF | TGCGCCAGCGAGTCCCTAGCGAACACCGGGGAGCTGTTTTTT
NA | TRBJ2-5 | TRBV12-5 | NA | CASGLGKRETQYF | TGTGCTAGTGGTTTGGGAAAGCGAGAGACCCAGTACTTC
TRBD1 | TRBJ1-2 | TRBV12-3/TRBV12-4 | many | CATHEGGGYTF | TGTGCCACACACGAAGGGGGCGGCTACACCTTC
NA | TRBJ1-1 | TRBV2 | many | CASSEMANTEAFF | TGTGCCAGCAGTGAAATGGCGAACACTGAAGCTTTCTTT
NA | TRBJ2-7 | TRBV19 | many | CASSRSTGSYEQYF | TGTGCCAGTAGTCGCTCGACGGGGTCCTACGAGCAGTACTTC
NA | TRBJ1-2 | TRBV5-1 | NA | CASSGTGISNYGYTF | TGCGCCAGCAGCGGAACAGGAATATCTAACTATGGCTACACCTTC
NA | TRBJ1-4 | TRBV29-1 | NA | CSVRGNYNEKLFF | TGCAGCGTTAGGGGTAACTACAATGAAAAACTGTTTTTT
NA | TRBJ1-1 | TRBV20-1 | many | CSAQAHMNTEAFF | TGCAGTGCCCAAGCACACATGAACACTGAAGCTTTCTTT
NA | TRBJ1-6 | TRBV7-3 | many | CASSLRAGFNSPLHF | TGTGCCAGCAGCTTAAGAGCCGGGTTTAATTCACCCCTCCACTTT
TRBD2 | TRBJ2-5 | TRBV2 | NA | CASSVGSGSRETQYF | TGTGCCAGCAGCGTAGGAAGCGGGAGTCGGGAGACCCAGTACTTC
TRBD2 | TRBJ2-2 | TRBV6-5 | NA | CASSYWTSGNTGELFF | TGTGCCAGCAGTTACTGGACTAGCGGCAACACCGGGGAGCTGTTTTTT
NA | TRBJ1-5 | TRBV6-1 | NA | CASRHEGGGGQPQHF | TGTGCCAGCAGGCACGAGGGGGGAGGCGGGCAGCCCCAGCATTTT
NA | TRBJ1-5 | TRBV7-8 | many | CASSLGRYQPQHF | TGTGCCAGCAGCTTAGGACGTTATCAGCCCCAGCATTTT
TRBD1 | TRBJ1-2 | TRBV7-8 | many | CASSSLPDRDIWGYGYTF | TGTGCCAGCAGCTCCCTCCCGGACAGGGACATATGGGGCTATGGCTACACCTTC
NA | TRBJ1-1 | TRBV6-6 | NA | CARSYEAATEAFF | TGTGCCAGGAGTTACGAGGCGGCGACTGAAGCTTTCTTT
NA | TRBJ1-1 | TRBV4-1 | NA | CASSQDPGIAEAFF | TGCGCCAGCAGCCAAGACCCGGGGATCGCTGAAGCTTTCTTT
NA | TRBJ2-7 | TRBV5-8 | few | CASSQRRVPYEQYF | TGTGCCAGCAGTCAGCGACGGGTTCCCTACGAGCAGTACTTC